Sequencing of this T cell receptor (beta chain) was carried out in a study of control samples from healthy donors and cancer patients. V was cut by 4 bases and J by 1 base, with 10 bases left in between. Germline loops: CDR1 PRHDT, CDR2 FYEKMQ (reference sequence). The CDR3 covers 14 residues. Assay: immunoSEQ multiplex PCR; the TCRdb copy retains only in-frame clones and omits some. The sample lists some 250,000 clones, about 80% occurring once. The sequenced sample was PBMCs. The chain couples TRBV13 to TRBJ1-1; a weak D match, TRBD1 (5 bases). The TCR comes from a woman aged 55-69 years with lung cancer. Here the CDR3 reads CASSSYRRNTEAFF. Here the CDR3 DNA reads TGTGCCAGCAGCTCCTACAGGAGGAACACTGAAGCTTTCTTT.